The clone carrying this T cell receptor (beta chain) has a count of ten or more. Its antigen is unidentified. Time point denoted: sample taken at primary tumor resection. In each case, whole RNA from tumor, nontumor lung or frozen PBMC was sequenced unsorted. Looked up from germline, CDR1 is SEHNR and CDR2 is FQNEAQ (reference sequence). The germline V and J ends were trimmed by 5 bases and 7 bases, with 18 bases remaining between them. The CDR3 is 16 residues long. This sample is drawn from a study of spatial heterogeneity in lung cancer. For the study at large: Tumor regions showed TCR transcript counts that correlated strongly with a T cell module score from matched bulk RNA-seq. Study-level findings and limits: The authors estimated that around 7% of tumor T cells were covered for alpha chains and 13% to 15% for beta chains. It was found that expanded intratumoral alpha and beta TCR counts tracked tumor mutation counts. Counts of ubiquitous and regional expanded TCRs tracked ubiquitous and regional nonsynonymous mutations, respectively.

MiXCR, applied by TCRdb to the 5' RACE reads, yields one record per CDR3 protein. Altogether approximately 94,000 distinct CDR3 sequences are present, 4.4% being singletons, with the ten largest covering 20% to 25%. The sequences come from lung tumor tissue, collected at surgery. This clonotype was sampled from a male donor with early-stage non-small cell lung cancer. The chain has TRBV7-9 and TRBJ1-6, with D unresolved. This chain's CDR3 is CASSPLTTAWNSPLHF. The DNA of the CDR3 is TGTGCCAGCAGCCCACTCACGACTGCTTGGAATTCACCCCTCCACTTT.